Included here is one T cell receptor (beta chain) sequence, with context. Its antigen remains unknown. V trimming: 5 bases; J trimming: 1 base; junction bases outside the gene matches: 6. The CDR3 sequence is 15 residues long. Germline V lookup: CDR1 MNHEY, CDR2 SVGEGT. A single record per CDR3 protein comes from TCRdb applying MiXCR to the 5' RACE reads. The sample lists a few hundred thousand distinct CDR3 sequences, 3.6% occurring once. This record belongs to a study of T cells after yellow fever vaccination. Findings and caveats of the study: One caveat is that FACS-sorted repertoires could contain abundant clonotypes contaminating from the bulk population.

This receptor was identified in a man aged 18 to 30 who received the YFV17D yellow fever vaccine. This chain connects TRBV6-2 or TRBV6-3 to TRBJ2-7; 9 bases are shared with TRBD1. This sample comprised PBMCs, obtained on the day of the yellow fever booster vaccination. The CDR3 sequence: CASSTTGGRSYEQYV. CDR3 in DNA: TGTGCCAGCAGTACCACAGGGGGCCGGTCCTACGAGCAGTACGTC.